This TCR beta chain was identified during a study of shared clonotypes between healthy human individuals. Germline-derived CDR1 and CDR2 are MNHNS and SASEGT. The CDR3 loop spans 14 amino acids. The V gene lost 4 bases and the J gene lost 2 bases, with 9 bases spanning the gap. Clones were read by immunoSEQ multiplex PCR, and TCRdb kept only the in-frame ones, dropping some. The sample holds roughly 2.5 million clones; approximately 90% are singletons and the top ten take over 0.12%. Sample: naive CD4+ T cells sorted from blood. Subset meaning: CD45RA+ positively selected. This clonotype originated in a man aged 18 to 29 in good health. V is TRBV6-1 and J is TRBJ2-1; D call uncertain. This chain's CDR3 is CASSGNWAYNEQFF. CDR3 nucleotide sequence: TGTGCCAGCAGTGGAAATTGGGCCTACAATGAGCAGTTCTTC.